This paragraph reports one T cell receptor (beta chain). The sample is drawn from a study of monozygotic twins with inflammatory bowel disease. This CDR3 is 16 amino acids long. In germline, CDR1 is SGHRS, CDR2 YFSETQ. TCRdb derives one entry per CDR3 protein from the 5' RACE reads, leaving out DNA. In all, the sample yields 350,000 to 500,000 distinct CDR3 sequences. The V and J genes are TRBV5-1 and TRBJ2-2. Sequencing used blood. This receptor was obtained from a human donor with ulcerative colitis or Crohn's disease, or a healthy co-twin of an affected twin (not recorded which). The CDR3 spells CASSLEERPNTGELFF.